Listed here are 20 T cell receptor beta chains from one sample, sequenced in a study of glioma-infiltrating T cells after dendritic cell vaccination. Sequenced by immunoSEQ multiplex PCR; TCRdb stores in-frame clones only, minus some. The table has roughly 83,000 clones, 85% to 90% seen once. This material consisted of blood, taken before dendritic cell vaccination. The source of these receptors is a human donor with glioblastoma.

V gene TRBV5-6 combines with J gene TRBJ2-7; D unresolved. CDR3 length equals 13 residues. V dropped 2 bases and J dropped 2 bases, with 8 bases sitting between them. Germline CDR1 reads SGHDT; CDR2 reads YYEEEE. CDR3 in DNA: TGTGCCAGCAGCTTTTCTTTAACCTACGAGCAGTACTTC. Translated: CASSFSLTYEQYF.

This clone was observed a single time. The chain uses TRBV29-1 and TRBJ2-5, with 7 bases lining up with TRBD1. The germline gives CDR1 SQVTM, CDR2 ANQGSEA. The CDR3 is 17 residues long. Trimming removed 4 bases from V and 1 base from J; junction bases left unmatched: 15. CDR3 coding DNA: TGCAGCGTTGTGGGTGAGGGGGCAACTATGTCCCAAGAGACCCAGTACTTC. It is translated as CSVVGEGATMSQETQYF.

The chain links TRBV19 to TRBJ1-2, with a tentative D call TRBD1 (6 bases). CDR1 is LNHDA, CDR2 SQIVND, per germline (reference sequence). Trimming stripped 4 bases from V and 4 bases from J, with 13 bases between. The CDR3 is made up of 14 amino acids. The CDR3 DNA sequence: TGTGCCAGTAGTACCGGGACATGGCTCTATGGCTACACCTTC. Translated, it gives CASSTGTWLYGYTF.

V and J are TRBV6-1 and TRBJ1-2; the D gene is possibly TRBD1 (5 bases). The CDR3 length is 14 residues. With 6 bases removed from V and 3 bases from J, the gap between germline ends came to 14 bases. Germline V gene sequence: CDR1 MNHNS, CDR2 SASEGT. Written as DNA, the CDR3 is TGTGCCAGCAGAAGCGACCAGGGCCACTATGGCTACACCTTC. The encoded protein is CASRSDQGHYGYTF.

This rearrangement joins TRBV5-6 to TRBJ1-6, with a tentative D call TRBD1 (6 bases). V shed 4 bases and J shed 13 bases, with 15 bases lying between them. The CDR3 extends over 13 amino acids. Germline V lookup: CDR1 SGHDT, CDR2 YYEEEE. The CDR3 DNA reads TGTGCCAGCAGCCCCTACAGGGATTTCCCCCTCCACTTT. Its protein is CASSPYRDFPLHF.

CDR3 DNA: TGTGCCAGCAGCCCCGACAGGGGGGATCAGCCCCAGCATTTT. This gives the protein CASSPDRGDQPQHF. This chain uses TRBV7-9 with TRBJ1-5; 9 bases are a match to TRBD1. Germline lookup yields CDR1 SEHNR and CDR2 FQNEAQ (reference sequence). The CDR3 runs 14 residues. J was trimmed by 5 bases and V by 5 bases; bases with no gene match: 4.

The rearrangement links TRBV4-3 to TRBJ2-6, with no clear D. Trimming shortened V by 5 bases and J by 1 base, and 9 bases separated the two germline ends. Germline-derived CDR1 and CDR2 are LGHNA and YSLEER. The CDR3 contains 15 residues. CDR3 sequence: CASSSGPSGANVLTF. DNA for the CDR3: TGCGCCAGCAGCTCTGGCCCTTCTGGGGCCAACGTCCTGACTTTC.

The J gene is TRBJ2-5, the V gene TRBV5-4; D perhaps matches TRBD2 (5 bases). In germline, CDR1 is SGHNT, CDR2 YYREEE (reference sequence). The CDR3 covers 14 residues. The germline V and J ends were trimmed by 3 bases and 2 bases, with 11 bases remaining between them. This CDR3 is CASSSGLEQETQYF. For the CDR3, the DNA is TGTGCCAGCAGCTCTGGACTGGAACAAGAGACCCAGTACTTC.

This clone has only a few counts. The chain is built from TRBV19 and TRBJ2-5, with a possible D match to TRBD2 (6 bases). The CDR3 length is 15 residues. V was cut by 5 bases and J by 2 bases, with 15 bases left in between. Germline-derived CDR1 and CDR2 are LNHDA and SQIVND (reference sequence). The CDR3 DNA follows: TGTGCCAGTAGTTTCCGTCTTAGCGGACAAGAGACCCAGTACTTC. The encoded protein is CASSFRLSGQETQYF.

The rearrangement links TRBV29-1 to TRBJ2-7, with D possibly matching TRBD2 (5 bases). V lost 4 bases and J lost 3, with 22 bases in between. This CDR3 region has 16 residues. Germline values: CDR1 SQVTM, CDR2 ANQGSEA. The CDR3 bases are TGCAGCGTTGTAGGTAGCGCAAGCCCCACGGACTACGAGCAGTACTTC. This translates into CSVVGSASPTDYEQYF.

In its sample, this clone was seen once. The gene calls are TRBV18 and TRBJ1-1; D not resolved. From germline, CDR1 is KGHSH and CDR2 LQKENI. The CDR3 length is 13 residues. V lost 6 bases and J 1 base, leaving 9 bases between the germline ends. The CDR3 bases are TGTGCCAGCTCTCCCACAGCGAACACTGAAGCTTTCTTT. Amino acid sequence: CASSPTANTEAFF.

The chain carries TRBV25-1 and TRBJ2-2; 9 positions match TRBD2. The CDR3 length is 15 residues. Germline values: CDR1 MGHDK, CDR2 SYGVNS. Unmatched junction bases numbered 5, after V lost 3 bases and J lost 6 bases. The CDR3 loop reads CASSDPGTSPGELFF. The CDR3 coding sequence is TGTGCCAGCAGTGACCCAGGGACTAGCCCCGGGGAGCTGTTTTTT.

This rearrangement joins TRBV29-1 to TRBJ2-5; 8 bases fit TRBD1. CDR3 size: 14 residues. V shed 6 bases, J shed 2 bases, and the junction held 8 bases outside the gene matches. The germline CDR1 and CDR2 sequences are SQVTM and ANQGSEA. This chain's CDR3 is CSVDQGAVQETQYF. The CDR3, as DNA: TGCAGCGTCGATCAGGGGGCTGTACAAGAGACCCAGTACTTC.

V and J are TRBV19 and TRBJ1-2; no clear D. CDR1 and CDR2 (germline): LNHDA, SQIVND (reference sequence). The CDR3 runs 15 residues. Trimming took off 3 bases at V and 4 bases at J, with 15 bases between the two ends. CDR3: CASSMFEGAVYGYTF. The CDR3 DNA reads as TGTGCCAGTAGTATGTTTGAGGGCGCGGTCTATGGCTACACCTTC.

This clone was detected only once. The rearrangement uses TRBV5-1 and TRBJ2-1; 7 positions agree with TRBD2. The trim removed 2 bases at V and 4 bases at J, leaving 15 bases unmatched. The CDR3 length is 18 residues. Germline V lookup: CDR1 SGHRS, CDR2 YFSETQ. The CDR3 loop reads CASSFWGEGTLRYNEQFF. For the CDR3, the DNA is TGCGCCAGCAGCTTCTGGGGGGAGGGTACTCTGCGATACAATGAGCAGTTCTTC.

The rearrangement uses TRBV9 and TRBJ2-7; tentative D call: TRBD2 (6 bases). The CDR3 is made up of 13 amino acids. Trimming left V 3 bases short and J 4 bases short, with 11 bases between. Germline V lookup: CDR1 SGDLS, CDR2 YYNGEE. CDR3 sequence: CASSAPGGYEQYF. The DNA of the CDR3 is TGTGCCAGCAGCGCTCCTGGGGGGTACGAGCAGTACTTC.

The V and J genes are TRBV19 and TRBJ1-4, with a possible D match to TRBD1 (5 bases). This CDR3 comprises 14 residues. V was shortened by 3 bases and J by 8 bases, with 13 bases between the two germline ends. CDR1 LNHDA and CDR2 SQIVND come from the germline V gene (reference sequence). The CDR3 sequence is CASSMGGGPEKLFF. CDR3 in DNA: TGTGCCAGTAGTATGGGGGGAGGACCAGAAAAACTGTTTTTT.

V gene TRBV5-1 combines with J gene TRBJ2-7; possibly TRBD1 for D (5 bases). Trimming cost V 0 bases and J 0 bases, with 7 bases left between them. The CDR3 has 14 residues. Germline V CDR1 and CDR2: SGHRS, YFSETQ. The CDR3 spells CASSLVDSSYEQYF. CDR3 coding DNA: TGCGCCAGCAGCTTGGTCGACAGCTCCTACGAGCAGTACTTC.

This chain joins TRBV5-3 and TRBJ2-7, with a tentative D call TRBD2 (6 bases). TRBV5-3 falls under the ORF class, with uncertain function. Between the trimmed V and J ends, which lost 4 bases and 2 bases, there was a span of 13 bases. This CDR3 comprises 14 residues. This CDR3 reads CARSLGTLTYEQYF. The CDR3 bases are TGTGCCAGAAGCCTGGGGACTTTGACCTACGAGCAGTACTTC.

The chain uses TRBV6-1 and TRBJ2-1, with TRBD2 identical over 7 bases. The CDR3 covers 15 residues. Trimming cost V 7 bases and J 6 bases; bases outside gene matches: 12. Germline values: CDR1 MNHNS, CDR2 SASEGT. This chain's CDR3 is CASINGRERVNEQFF. For the CDR3, the DNA is TGTGCCAGCATCAATGGGCGGGAGAGGGTCAATGAGCAGTTCTTC.